This TCR beta chain was sequenced for a study of shared clonotypes between healthy human individuals. The donor population consisted of healthy HIV-negative adults with no recent acute infections or vaccinations. The CDR3 loop spans 13 amino acids. Germline values: CDR1 WNHNN, CDR2 SYGVQD (reference sequence). Trimming cost V 4 bases and J 8 bases; bases outside gene matches: 4. TCRdb keeps only in-frame clones here, not all; method: immunoSEQ multiplex PCR. The sample records 330,000 or so clones, less than 85% being singletons. The source material was memory CD4+ T cells sorted from blood. Subset defined: CD45RA-negative fraction. This TCR came from a man younger than 40 in good health. The rearrangement links TRBV10-1 to TRBJ2-1, with 8 bases matching TRBD1. The CDR3 DNA reads as TGCGCCAGCAGTGGGACAGGGTGGCATGAGCAGTTCTTC. Translated, it gives CASSGTGWHEQFF.